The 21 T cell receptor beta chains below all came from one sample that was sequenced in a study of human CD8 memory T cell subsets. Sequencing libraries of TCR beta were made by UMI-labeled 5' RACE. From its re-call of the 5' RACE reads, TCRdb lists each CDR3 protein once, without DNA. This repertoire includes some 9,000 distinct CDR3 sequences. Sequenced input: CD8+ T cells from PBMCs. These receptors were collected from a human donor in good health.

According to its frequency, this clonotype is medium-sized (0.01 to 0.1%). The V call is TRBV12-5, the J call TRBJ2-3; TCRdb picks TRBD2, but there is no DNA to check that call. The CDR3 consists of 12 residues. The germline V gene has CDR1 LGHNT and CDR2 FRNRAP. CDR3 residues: CASGGLSNTQYF. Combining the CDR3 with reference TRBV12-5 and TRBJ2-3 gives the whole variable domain DARVTQTPRHKVTEMGQEVTMRCQPILGHNTVFWYRQTMMQGLELLAYFRNRAPLDDSGMPKDRFSAEMPDATLATLKIQPSEPRDSAVYFCASGGLSNTQYFGPGTRLTVL.

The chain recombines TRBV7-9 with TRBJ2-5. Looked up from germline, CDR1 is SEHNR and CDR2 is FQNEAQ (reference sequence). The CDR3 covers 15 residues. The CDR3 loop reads CASSYLDGSQETQYF.

CDR3 protein: CASSRELSPGTSVRIGEQFF. The rearrangement uses TRBV4-3 and TRBJ2-1; the TCRdb D gene call, TRBD2, has no DNA to confirm it. Germline CDR1 LGHNA, CDR2 YSLEER. The CDR3 extends over 20 amino acids.

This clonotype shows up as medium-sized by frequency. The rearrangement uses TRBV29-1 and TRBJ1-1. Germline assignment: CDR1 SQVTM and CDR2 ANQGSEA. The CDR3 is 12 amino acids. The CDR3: CSVGTVNTEAFF.

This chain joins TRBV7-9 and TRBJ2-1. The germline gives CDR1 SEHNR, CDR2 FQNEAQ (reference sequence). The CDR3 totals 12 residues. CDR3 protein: CASCEADNEQFF.

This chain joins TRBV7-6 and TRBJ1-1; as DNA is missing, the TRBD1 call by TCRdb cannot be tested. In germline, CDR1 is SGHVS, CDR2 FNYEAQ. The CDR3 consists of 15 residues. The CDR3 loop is CASSGTGLGNTEAFF.

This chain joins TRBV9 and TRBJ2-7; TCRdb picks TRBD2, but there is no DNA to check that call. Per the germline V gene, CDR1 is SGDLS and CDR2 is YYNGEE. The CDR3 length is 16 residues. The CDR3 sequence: CASSASGGLDRYEQYF. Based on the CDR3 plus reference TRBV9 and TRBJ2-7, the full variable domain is DSGVTQTPKHLITATGQRVTLRCSPRSGDLSVYWYQQSLDQGLQFLIQYYNGEERAKGNILERFSAQQFPDLHSELNLSSLELGDSALYFCASSASGGLDRYEQYFGPGTRLTVT.

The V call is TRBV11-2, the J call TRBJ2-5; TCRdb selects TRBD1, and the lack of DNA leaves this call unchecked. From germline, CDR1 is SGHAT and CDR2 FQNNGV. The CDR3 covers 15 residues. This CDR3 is CASSGQGRGQETQYF.

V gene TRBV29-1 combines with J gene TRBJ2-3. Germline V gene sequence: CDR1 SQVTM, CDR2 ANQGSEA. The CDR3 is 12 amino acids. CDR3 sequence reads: CSVEAGTDTQYF.

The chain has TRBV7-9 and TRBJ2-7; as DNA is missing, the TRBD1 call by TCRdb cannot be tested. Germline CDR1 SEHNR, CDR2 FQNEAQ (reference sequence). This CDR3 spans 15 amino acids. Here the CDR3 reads CASSTEDSYSYEQYF.

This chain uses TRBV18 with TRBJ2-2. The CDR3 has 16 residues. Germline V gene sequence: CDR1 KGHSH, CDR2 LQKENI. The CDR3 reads CASSAMDQENTGELFF.

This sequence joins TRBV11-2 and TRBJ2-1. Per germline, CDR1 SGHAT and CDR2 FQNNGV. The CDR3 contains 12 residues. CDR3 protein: CASSNIYNEQFF. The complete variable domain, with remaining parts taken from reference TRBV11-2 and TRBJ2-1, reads EAGVAQSPRYKIIEKRQSVAFWCNPISGHATLYWYQQILGQGPKLLIQFQNNGVVDDSQLPKDRFSAERLKGVDSTLKIQPAKLEDSAVYLCASSNIYNEQFFGPGTRLTVL.

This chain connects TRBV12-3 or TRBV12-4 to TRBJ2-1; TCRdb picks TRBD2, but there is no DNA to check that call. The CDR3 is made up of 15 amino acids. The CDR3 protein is CASSLGQPAYNEQFF.

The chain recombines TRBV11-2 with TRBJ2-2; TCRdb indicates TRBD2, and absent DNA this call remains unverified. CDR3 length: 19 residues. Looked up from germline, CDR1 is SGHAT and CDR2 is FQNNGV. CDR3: CASSSYSGLAGPVTGELFF.

The CDR3 loop reads CASSALGGRPNEQFF. The V and J genes are TRBV19 and TRBJ2-1; there is no DNA to check the TCRdb D call of TRBD2. The CDR3 contains 15 residues. Germline CDR1 reads LNHDA; CDR2 reads SQIVND (reference sequence).

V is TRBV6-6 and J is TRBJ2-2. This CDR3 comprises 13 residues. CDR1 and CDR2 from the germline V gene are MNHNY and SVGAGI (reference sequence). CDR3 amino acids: CASSYGSAGELFF.

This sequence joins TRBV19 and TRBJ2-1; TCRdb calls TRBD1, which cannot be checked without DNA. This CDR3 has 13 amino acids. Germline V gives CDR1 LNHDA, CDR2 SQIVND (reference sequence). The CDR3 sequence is CASSDGTSNEQFF.

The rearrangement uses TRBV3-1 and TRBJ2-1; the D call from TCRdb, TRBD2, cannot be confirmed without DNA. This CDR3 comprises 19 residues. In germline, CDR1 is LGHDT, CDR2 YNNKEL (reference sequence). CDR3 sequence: CASSQDGGIEREGYNEQFF.

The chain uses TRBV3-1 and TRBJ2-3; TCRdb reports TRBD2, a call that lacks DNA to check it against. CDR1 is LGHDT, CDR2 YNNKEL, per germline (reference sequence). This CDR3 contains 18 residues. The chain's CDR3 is CASSQTAGLAADTDTQYF.

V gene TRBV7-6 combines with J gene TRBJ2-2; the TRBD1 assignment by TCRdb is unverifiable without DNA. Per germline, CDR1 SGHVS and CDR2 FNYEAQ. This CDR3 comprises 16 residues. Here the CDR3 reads CASSLDVGGGGGELFF.

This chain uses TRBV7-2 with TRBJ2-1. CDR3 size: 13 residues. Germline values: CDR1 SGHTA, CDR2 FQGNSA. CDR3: CASSLGGVNEQFF.